Below are 16 T cell receptor beta chains sequenced from a single sample in a study of T cell responses to AZD1222 COVID-19 vaccine. Only in-frame clones appear in the TCRdb table, and some are missing; sequencing was by immunoSEQ multiplex PCR. This sample has 55,000 to 70,000 clones, with 65% to 80% found just once. The material sequenced was peripheral blood, taken on day 0 of AZD1222 vaccination. These receptors originate from an adult in good health.

The rearrangement uses TRBV30 and TRBJ2-5; 8 nucleotides match TRBD2. V shed 5 bases, J shed 4 bases, and the junction held 9 bases outside the gene matches. The CDR3 has 14 residues. Germline V gene sequence: CDR1 GTSNPN, CDR2 SVGIG (reference sequence). Here the CDR3 reads CAWGTRGGPETQYF. DNA of the CDR3: TGTGCCTGGGGAACCCGGGGGGGCCCAGAGACCCAGTACTTC.

This chain links TRBV18 with TRBJ2-1, with D tentatively TRBD1 or TRBD2 (6 bases each). This CDR3 is 15 amino acids long. Trimming cost V 3 bases and J 2 bases, with 11 bases left between them. CDR1 and CDR2 from the germline V gene are KGHSH and LQKENI. The CDR3 DNA follows: TGTGCCAGCTCACCGTCGGGGGCCGCCTACAATGAGCAGTTCTTC. This codes for CASSPSGAAYNEQFF.

The chain joins TRBV7-9 to TRBJ2-1; 7 bases map to TRBD1. V dropped 5 bases and J dropped 3; count of bases not matched to a gene: 4. The CDR3 is 14 amino acids. Germline CDR1 reads SEHNR; CDR2 reads FQNEAQ (reference sequence). The CDR3 region is CASSLGQYYNEQFF. CDR3 DNA sequence: TGTGCCAGCAGCCTGGGACAGTACTACAATGAGCAGTTCTTC.

This clone occurred a few times. This chain links TRBV30 with TRBJ1-2; D is ambiguous. The germline V gene encodes CDR1 GTSNPN and CDR2 SVGIG (reference sequence). The CDR3 contains 15 residues. Between the trimmed V and J ends, which lost 1 base and 1 base, there was a span of 13 bases. In DNA, the CDR3 is TGTGCCTGGAGTGCCGAGGAAACGAGTAACTATGGCTACACCTTC. This sequence encodes CAWSAEETSNYGYTF.

The V gene is TRBV19, the J gene TRBJ1-6; D gene ambiguous. Germline CDR1 and CDR2: LNHDA and SQIVND (reference sequence). CDR3 length: 14 amino acids. V was trimmed by 3 bases and J by 6 bases, leaving 9 bases between them. As DNA, the CDR3 is TGTGCCAGTAGTATCGGGCACAGTAATTCACCCCTCCACTTT. It is translated as CASSIGHSNSPLHF.

The chain joins TRBV15 to TRBJ2-7, with 9 bases identical to TRBD1. CDR3 length equals 14 residues. V shed 7 bases, J shed 3 bases, and the junction held 7 bases outside the gene matches. CDR1 LNHNV and CDR2 YYDKDF come from the germline V gene (reference sequence). CDR3 sequence (DNA): TGTGCCACCAAATGGGGACAGGGCGTCTACGAGCAGTACTTC. Protein: CATKWGQGVYEQYF.

This chain joins TRBV30 and TRBJ1-6; D call uncertain. Germline CDR1 GTSNPN, CDR2 SVGIG (reference sequence). CDR3 length equals 13 residues. Trimming cost V 0 bases and J 7 bases, with 7 bases left between them. The CDR3 protein is CAWSVTWNSPLHF. DNA of the CDR3: TGTGCCTGGAGTGTTACATGGAATTCACCCCTCCACTTT.

DNA of the CDR3: TGCGCCAGCAGTCATCCGGGCTTAACCTACGAGCAGTACTTC. It codes for CASSHPGLTYEQYF. The V gene is TRBV10-2, the J gene TRBJ2-7; D unresolved. The V gene's germline CDR1 is WSHSY and CDR2 SAAADI. V gave up 5 bases and J gave up 2 bases, with 13 bases separating them. The CDR3 spans 14 residues.

The rearrangement uses TRBV2 and TRBJ1-2; TRBD1 might be the D (6 bases). Germline V gives CDR1 SNHLY, CDR2 FYNNEI. This CDR3 is built from 14 residues. Trimming removed 6 bases at V and 6 bases at J, with 17 bases between. Here the CDR3 reads CASRTTGTQNGYTF. The CDR3 region has the DNA TGTGCCAGCAGAACTACCGGGACACAGAATGGCTACACCTTC.

This clone was observed a few times. This chain joins TRBV5-6 and TRBJ1-1; 9 nucleotides line up with TRBD1. The CDR3 runs 16 residues. The ends lost 3 bases at V and 2 bases at J; junction bases unmatched: 8. Germline V gene sequence: CDR1 SGHDT, CDR2 YYEEEE. CDR3 residues: CASSYRDRVRNTEAFF. The DNA for the CDR3 is TGTGCCAGCAGCTACCGGGACAGGGTCAGAAACACTGAAGCTTTCTTT.

The chain couples TRBV11-1 to TRBJ2-4; 9 positions agree with TRBD2. This CDR3 is built from 14 residues. J lost 5 bases, V lost 2 bases, and 1 base had no gene match. Germline V CDR1 and CDR2: SGHAT, FQDESV (reference sequence). The CDR3 loop reads CASSLIAGENIQYF. CDR3 nucleotides: TGTGCCAGCAGCTTAATAGCGGGGGAAAACATTCAGTACTTC.

J is TRBJ2-3 and V is TRBV14; 9 bases are shared with TRBD2. Germline loops: CDR1 SGHDN, CDR2 FVKESK. With V trimmed by 3 bases and J by 0 bases, 10 bases remained unmatched. CDR3 length: 18 residues. CDR3 in amino acids: CASSHRSSGGRSTDTQYF. The CDR3 DNA sequence: TGTGCCAGCAGCCATCGAAGTAGCGGGGGCCGGAGCACAGATACGCAGTATTTT.

The V and J genes are TRBV19 and TRBJ1-5; D is uncertain. The CDR3 has 15 residues. Germline CDR1 and CDR2: LNHDA and SQIVND (reference sequence). V was pared by 0 bases and J by 5 bases, with 11 bases between. CDR3 nucleotides: TGTGCCAGTAGTATAGAAGGGCTTGGTCATCAGCCCCAGCATTTT. As protein: CASSIEGLGHQPQHF.

The J gene is TRBJ1-1, the V gene TRBV18; perhaps TRBD1 as D (6 bases). This CDR3 contains 14 residues. CDR1 is KGHSH and CDR2 is LQKENI in the germline V gene. V dropped 6 bases and J dropped 2 bases, with 13 bases sitting between them. The CDR3 spells CASSQQGLNTEAFF. Written as DNA, the CDR3 is TGTGCCAGCTCGCAACAGGGTCTCAACACTGAAGCTTTCTTT.

J is TRBJ2-7 and V is TRBV30; no clear D. V lost 0 bases and J 3 bases, leaving 12 bases between the germline ends. CDR1 and CDR2 from the germline V gene are GTSNPN and SVGIG (reference sequence). This CDR3 region has 14 residues. The CDR3, as DNA: TGTGCCTGGAGTGTCGGGCTGACAAACTACGAGCAGTACTTC. It encodes CAWSVGLTNYEQYF.

The chain uses TRBV6-5 and TRBJ2-3, with D unresolved. Trimming cost V 0 bases and J 0 bases, with 4 bases left between them. The CDR3 totals 14 residues. CDR1 is MNHEY and CDR2 is SVGAGI in the germline V gene. Written as DNA, the CDR3 is TGTGCCAGCAGTTACTCACGGAGCACAGATACGCAGTATTTT. Protein sequence: CASSYSRSTDTQYF.